The clone carrying this T cell receptor beta chain has a handful of counts. What it binds is not known. Within the sample, other DNA sequences also encode this same CDR3. Only in-frame clones appear in the TCRdb table, and some are missing; sequencing was by immunoSEQ multiplex PCR. Here the sample spans 65,000 or so clones, 60% to 85% being singletons. These data come from a study of radiation and T cells in renal cell carcinoma. Notes on the study in general: In blood, top tumor clones expanded by 2 weeks, shrinking by 4.

Germline lookup yields CDR1 SGHRS and CDR2 YFSETQ. The length of the CDR3 is 16 residues. V was pared by 0 bases and J by 5 bases, with 3 bases of the junction left unmatched. Time point noted: blood 4 weeks post-SBRT, at nephrectomy. The sample's treatment: 15 Gy SBRT to primary tumor, nephrectomy 4 weeks later. Nephrectomy followed 15 Gy stereotactic body radiation by 4 weeks. Radiation-treated patients gave blood at baseline, week 2 and week 4. The patient's renal cell carcinoma had clear cell pathology. The chain is built from TRBV5-1 and TRBJ2-2; TRBD2 matches at 11 bases. Sequences were derived from blood, sampled from a patient whose treatment included radiotherapy and nephrectomy. This receptor was obtained from a man aged 60 to 75 with renal cell carcinoma. The CDR3 here is CASSLGRTSGTGELFF. As DNA, the CDR3 is TGCGCCAGCAGCTTGGGTCGGACTAGCGGGACCGGGGAGCTGTTTTTT.